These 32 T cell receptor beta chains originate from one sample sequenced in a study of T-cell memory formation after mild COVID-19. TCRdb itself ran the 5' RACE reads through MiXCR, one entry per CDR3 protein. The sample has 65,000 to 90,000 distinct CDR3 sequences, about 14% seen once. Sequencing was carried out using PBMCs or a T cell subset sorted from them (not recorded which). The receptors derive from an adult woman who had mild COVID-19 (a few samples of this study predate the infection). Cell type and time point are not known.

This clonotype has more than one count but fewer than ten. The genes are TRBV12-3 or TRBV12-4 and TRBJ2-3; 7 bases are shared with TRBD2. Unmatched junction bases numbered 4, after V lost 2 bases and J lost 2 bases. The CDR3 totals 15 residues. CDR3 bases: TGTGCCAGCAGTTTACTAGCGGAGCCCACAGATACGCAGTATTTT. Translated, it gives CASSLLAEPTDTQYF.

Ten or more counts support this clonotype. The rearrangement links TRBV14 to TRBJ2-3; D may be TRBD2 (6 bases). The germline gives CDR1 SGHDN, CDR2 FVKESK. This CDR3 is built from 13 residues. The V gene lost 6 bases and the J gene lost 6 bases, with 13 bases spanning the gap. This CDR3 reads CASRPTGRDTQYF. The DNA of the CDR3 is TGTGCCAGCAGACCCACGGGGAGGGATACGCAGTATTTT.

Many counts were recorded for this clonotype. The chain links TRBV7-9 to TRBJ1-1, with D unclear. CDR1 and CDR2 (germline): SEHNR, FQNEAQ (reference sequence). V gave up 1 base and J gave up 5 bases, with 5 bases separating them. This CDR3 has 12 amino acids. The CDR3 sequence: CASSLGVTEAFF. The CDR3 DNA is TGTGCCAGCAGCTTAGGTGTAACTGAAGCTTTCTTT.

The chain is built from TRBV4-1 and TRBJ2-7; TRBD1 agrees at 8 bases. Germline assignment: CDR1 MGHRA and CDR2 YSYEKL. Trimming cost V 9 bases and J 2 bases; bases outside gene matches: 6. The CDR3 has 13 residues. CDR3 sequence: CASQDRATYEQYF. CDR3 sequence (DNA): TGCGCCAGTCAGGACAGGGCCACCTACGAGCAGTACTTC.

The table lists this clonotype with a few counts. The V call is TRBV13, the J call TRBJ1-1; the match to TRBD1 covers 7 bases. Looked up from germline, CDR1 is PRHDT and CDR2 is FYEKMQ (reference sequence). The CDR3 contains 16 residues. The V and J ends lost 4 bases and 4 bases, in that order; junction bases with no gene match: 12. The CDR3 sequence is CASSSALTGMGTEAFF. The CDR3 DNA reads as TGTGCCAGCAGCTCCGCTTTGACAGGGATGGGCACTGAAGCTTTCTTT.

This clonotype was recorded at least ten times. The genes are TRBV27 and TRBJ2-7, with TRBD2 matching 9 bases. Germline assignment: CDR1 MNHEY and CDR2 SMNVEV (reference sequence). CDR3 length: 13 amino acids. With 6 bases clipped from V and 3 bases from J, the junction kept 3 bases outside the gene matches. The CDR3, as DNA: TGTGCCAGCAGCCCGACTAGCGGCTACGAGCAGTACTTC. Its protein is CASSPTSGYEQYF.

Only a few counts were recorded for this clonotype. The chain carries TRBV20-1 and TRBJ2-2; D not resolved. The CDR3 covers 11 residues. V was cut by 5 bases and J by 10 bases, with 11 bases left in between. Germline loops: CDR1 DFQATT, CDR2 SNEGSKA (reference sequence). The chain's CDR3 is CSAHFDQELFF. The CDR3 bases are TGCAGTGCTCACTTTGACCAGGAGCTGTTTTTT.

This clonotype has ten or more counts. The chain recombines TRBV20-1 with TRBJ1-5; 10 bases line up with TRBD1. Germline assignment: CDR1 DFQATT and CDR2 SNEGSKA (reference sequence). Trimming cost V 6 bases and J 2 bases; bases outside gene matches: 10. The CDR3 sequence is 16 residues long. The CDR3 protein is CSARDRGIFGNQPQHF. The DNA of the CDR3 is TGCAGTGCGAGGGACAGGGGAATTTTCGGCAATCAGCCCCAGCATTTT.

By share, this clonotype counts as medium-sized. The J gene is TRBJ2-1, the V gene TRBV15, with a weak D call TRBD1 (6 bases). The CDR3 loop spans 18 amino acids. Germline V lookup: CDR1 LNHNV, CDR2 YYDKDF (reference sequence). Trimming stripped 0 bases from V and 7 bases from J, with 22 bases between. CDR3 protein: CATSREGSWAGARNEQFF. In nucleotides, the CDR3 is TGTGCCACCAGCAGAGAAGGATCGTGGGCAGGGGCCCGTAATGAGCAGTTCTTC. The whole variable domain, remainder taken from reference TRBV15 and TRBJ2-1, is DAMVIQNPRYQVTQFGKPVTLSCSQTLNHNVMYWYQQKSSQAPKLLFHYYDKDFNNEADTPDNFQSRRPNTSFCFLDIRSPGLGDTAMYLCATSREGSWAGARNEQFFGPGTRLTVL.

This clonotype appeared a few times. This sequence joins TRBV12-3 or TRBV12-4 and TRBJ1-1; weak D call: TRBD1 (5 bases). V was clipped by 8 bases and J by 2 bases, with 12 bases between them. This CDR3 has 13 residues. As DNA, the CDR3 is TGTGCCAGCTGGGGGGGTGGCAACACTGAAGCTTTCTTT. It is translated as CASWGGGNTEAFF.

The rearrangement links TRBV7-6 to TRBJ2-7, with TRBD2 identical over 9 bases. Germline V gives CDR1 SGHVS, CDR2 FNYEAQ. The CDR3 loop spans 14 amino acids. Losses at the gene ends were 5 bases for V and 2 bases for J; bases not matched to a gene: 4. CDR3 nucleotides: TGTGCCAGCAGCCGTATAGCGGGGGCCTACGAGCAGTACTTC. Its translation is CASSRIAGAYEQYF.

The CDR3 nucleotides are TGCGCCAGCAGCCAAAGCCGACAGGGGCCCTACGAGCAGTACTTC. Translated: CASSQSRQGPYEQYF. J is TRBJ2-7 and V is TRBV4-3; 8 positions match TRBD1. The CDR3 runs 15 residues. CDR1 LGHNA and CDR2 YSLEER come from the germline V gene. Germline trimming cut 2 bases from V and 2 bases from J; bases unmatched to any gene: 5.

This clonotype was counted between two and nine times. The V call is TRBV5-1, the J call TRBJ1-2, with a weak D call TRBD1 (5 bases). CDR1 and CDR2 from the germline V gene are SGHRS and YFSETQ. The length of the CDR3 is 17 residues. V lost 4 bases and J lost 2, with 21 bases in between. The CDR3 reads CASSPDPPQGLNYGYTF. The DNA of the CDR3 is TGCGCCAGCAGCCCCGACCCCCCCCAGGGCCTCAACTATGGCTACACCTTC.

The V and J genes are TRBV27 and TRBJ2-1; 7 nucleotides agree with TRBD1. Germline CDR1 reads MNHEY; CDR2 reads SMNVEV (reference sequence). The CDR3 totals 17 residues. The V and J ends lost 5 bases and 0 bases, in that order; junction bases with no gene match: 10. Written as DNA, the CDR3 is TGTGCCAGCAGTCTCGCACCGGGACAGAGCTCCTACAATGAGCAGTTCTTC. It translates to CASSLAPGQSSYNEQFF.

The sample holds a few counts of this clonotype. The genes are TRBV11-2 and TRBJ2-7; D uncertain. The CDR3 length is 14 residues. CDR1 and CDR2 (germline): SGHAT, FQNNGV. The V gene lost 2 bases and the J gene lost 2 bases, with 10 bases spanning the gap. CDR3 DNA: TGTGCCAGCAGCTTACTCGGAGTGACCTACGAGCAGTACTTC. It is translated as CASSLLGVTYEQYF.

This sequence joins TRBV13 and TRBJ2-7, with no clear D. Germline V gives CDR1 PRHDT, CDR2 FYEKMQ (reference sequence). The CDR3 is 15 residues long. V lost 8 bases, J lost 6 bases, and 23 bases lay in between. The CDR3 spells CASFIRADASPEQYF. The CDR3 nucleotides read TGTGCCAGCTTTATCCGGGCAGACGCTTCCCCCGAGCAGTACTTC.

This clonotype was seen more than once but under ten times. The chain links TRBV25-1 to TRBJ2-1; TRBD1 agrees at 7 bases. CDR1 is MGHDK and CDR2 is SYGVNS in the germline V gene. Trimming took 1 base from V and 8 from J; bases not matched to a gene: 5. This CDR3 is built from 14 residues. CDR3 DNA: TGTGCCAGCAGTGAATCAGGGGGAGAGTATGAGCAGTTCTTC. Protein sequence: CASSESGGEYEQFF.

Here the CDR3 DNA reads TGTGCCATCAGGACCCCCGGGGAAAGATACGACGAGCAGTACTTC. Encoded protein: CAIRTPGERYDEQYF. This sequence joins TRBV10-3 and TRBJ2-7; tentative D call: TRBD2 (5 bases). V was cut by 6 bases and J by 5 bases, with 20 bases left in between. Germline-derived CDR1 and CDR2 are ENHRY and SYGVKD. The CDR3 spans 15 residues.

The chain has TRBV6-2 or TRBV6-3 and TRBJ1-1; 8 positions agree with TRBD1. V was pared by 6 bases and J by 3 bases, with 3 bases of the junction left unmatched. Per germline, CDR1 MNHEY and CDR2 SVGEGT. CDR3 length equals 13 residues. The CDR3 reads CASRRQGHTEAFF. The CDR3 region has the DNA TGTGCCAGCAGACGACAGGGGCACACTGAAGCTTTCTTT.

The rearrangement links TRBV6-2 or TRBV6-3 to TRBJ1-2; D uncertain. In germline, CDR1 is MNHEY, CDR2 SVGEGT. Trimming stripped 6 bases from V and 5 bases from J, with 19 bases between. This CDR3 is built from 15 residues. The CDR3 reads CASSFLPGSDYGYTF. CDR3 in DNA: TGTGCCAGCAGCTTCCTGCCCGGCTCGGATTATGGCTACACCTTC.

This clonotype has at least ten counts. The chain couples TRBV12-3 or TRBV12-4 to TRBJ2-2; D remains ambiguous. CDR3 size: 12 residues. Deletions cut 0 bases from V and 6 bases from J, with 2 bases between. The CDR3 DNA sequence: TGTGCCAGCAGTTTAGCGGCCGGGGAGCTGTTTTTT. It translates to CASSLAAGELFF.

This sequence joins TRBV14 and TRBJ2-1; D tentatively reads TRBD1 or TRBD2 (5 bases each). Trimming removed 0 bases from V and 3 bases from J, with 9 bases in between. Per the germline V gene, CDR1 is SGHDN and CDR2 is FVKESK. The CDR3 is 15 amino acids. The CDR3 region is CASSQEWGYYNEQFF. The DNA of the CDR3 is TGTGCCAGCAGCCAAGAATGGGGGTACTACAATGAGCAGTTCTTC.

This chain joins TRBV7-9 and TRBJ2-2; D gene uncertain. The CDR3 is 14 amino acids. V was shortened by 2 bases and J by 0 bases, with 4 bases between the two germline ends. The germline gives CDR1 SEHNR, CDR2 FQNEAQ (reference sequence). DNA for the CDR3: TGTGCCAGCAGCTTACAGCCGAACACCGGGGAGCTGTTTTTT. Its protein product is CASSLQPNTGELFF.

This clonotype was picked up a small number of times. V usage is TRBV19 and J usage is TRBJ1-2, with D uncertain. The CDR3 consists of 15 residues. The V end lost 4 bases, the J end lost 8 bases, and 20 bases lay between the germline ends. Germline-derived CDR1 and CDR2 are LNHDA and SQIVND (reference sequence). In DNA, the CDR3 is TGTGCCAGTAGTACCGACCTGACTGTTGCTTACGGCTACACCTTC. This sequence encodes CASSTDLTVAYGYTF.

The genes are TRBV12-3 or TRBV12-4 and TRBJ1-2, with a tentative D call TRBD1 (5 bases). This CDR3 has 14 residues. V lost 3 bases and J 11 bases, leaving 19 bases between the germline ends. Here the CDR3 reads CASSLGWDPRRYTF. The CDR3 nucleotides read TGTGCCAGCAGTTTGGGATGGGACCCCCGGCGTTACACCTTC.

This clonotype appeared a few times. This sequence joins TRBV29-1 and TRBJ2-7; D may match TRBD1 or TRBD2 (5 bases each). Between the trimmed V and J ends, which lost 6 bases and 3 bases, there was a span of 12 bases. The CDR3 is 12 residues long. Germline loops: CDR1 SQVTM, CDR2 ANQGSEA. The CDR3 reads CSVGFGGYEQYF. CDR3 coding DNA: TGCAGCGTGGGTTTTGGGGGCTACGAGCAGTACTTC.

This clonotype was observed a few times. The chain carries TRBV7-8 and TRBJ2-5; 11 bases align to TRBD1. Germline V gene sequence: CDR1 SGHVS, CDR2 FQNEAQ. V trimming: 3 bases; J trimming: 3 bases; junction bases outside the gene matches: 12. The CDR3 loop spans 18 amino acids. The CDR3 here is CASSLLPTKGQGEETQYF. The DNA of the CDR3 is TGTGCCAGCAGCTTGCTTCCCACTAAGGGACAGGGGGAAGAGACCCAGTACTTC.

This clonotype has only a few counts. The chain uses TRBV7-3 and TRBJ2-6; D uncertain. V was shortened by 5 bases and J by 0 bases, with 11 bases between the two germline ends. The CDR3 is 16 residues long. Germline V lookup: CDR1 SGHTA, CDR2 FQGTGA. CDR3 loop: CASSPVPPSGANVLTF. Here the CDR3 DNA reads TGTGCCAGCAGCCCAGTCCCCCCCTCTGGGGCCAACGTCCTGACTTTC.

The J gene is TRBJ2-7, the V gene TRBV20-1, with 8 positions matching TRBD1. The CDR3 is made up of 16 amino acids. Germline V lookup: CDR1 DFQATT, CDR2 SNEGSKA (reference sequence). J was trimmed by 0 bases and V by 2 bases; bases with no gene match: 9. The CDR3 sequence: CSARPRDRSSSYEQYF. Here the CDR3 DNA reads TGCAGTGCTAGACCCCGGGACAGGTCGAGCTCCTACGAGCAGTACTTC.

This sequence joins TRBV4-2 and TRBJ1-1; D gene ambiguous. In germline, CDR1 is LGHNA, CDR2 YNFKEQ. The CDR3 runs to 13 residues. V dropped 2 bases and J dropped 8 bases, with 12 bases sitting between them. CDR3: CASSQNRRIEAFF. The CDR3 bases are TGTGCCAGCAGCCAAAACCGCAGGATCGAAGCTTTCTTT.

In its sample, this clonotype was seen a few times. This chain's CDR3 is CASGPLKTQYF. The CDR3 nucleotides are TGTGCCAGCGGACCCCTGAAGACCCAGTACTTC. This chain uses TRBV3-1 with TRBJ2-5; no clear D gene. Germline CDR1 is LGHDT and CDR2 is YNNKEL (reference sequence). The V and J ends lost 8 bases and 6 bases respectively, with 10 bases between them. The CDR3 length is 11 residues.

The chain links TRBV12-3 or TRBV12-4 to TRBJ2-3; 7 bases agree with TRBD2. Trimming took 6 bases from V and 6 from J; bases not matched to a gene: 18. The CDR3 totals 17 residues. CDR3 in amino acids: CASSKPIWASGWDTQYF. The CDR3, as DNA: TGTGCCAGCAGCAAACCAATATGGGCTAGCGGATGGGATACGCAGTATTTT.